These 31 T cell receptor beta chains were sequenced from one sample in a study of T cell responses to AZD1222 COVID-19 vaccine. Sequencing was performed with immunoSEQ multiplex PCR; in TCRdb, only in-frame clones are kept and a portion is missing. The sample lists roughly 99,000 clones; more than 70% were seen once. The sequences come from peripheral blood, collected on day 0 of AZD1222 vaccination. All receptors derive from an adult in good health.

This sequence joins TRBV5-1 and TRBJ2-5; tentatively, D is TRBD1 (6 bases). Trimming took 4 bases from V and 5 from J, leaving 18 bases between them. CDR1 SGHRS and CDR2 YFSETQ come from the germline V gene. CDR3 length: 15 residues. CDR3 sequence (DNA): TGCGCCAGCAGCCCTACTGGACAGTCTGGGGAGACCCAGTACTTC. As protein: CASSPTGQSGETQYF.

Only one count was recorded for this clone. The chain combines TRBV11-2 with TRBJ2-5; D is unresolved. The germline V and J ends were trimmed by 2 bases and 6 bases, with 10 bases remaining between them. The CDR3 length is 13 residues. Germline V gene data show CDR1 as SGHAT and CDR2 as FQNNGV. CDR3 DNA: TGTGCCAGCAGCTTAAACCCCGGGCAGACCCAGTACTTC. Translated, it gives CASSLNPGQTQYF.

The chain couples TRBV18 to TRBJ2-1, with 11 bases fitting TRBD2. Germline V gene lookup returns CDR1 KGHSH and CDR2 LQKENI. Trimming cost V 6 bases and J 6 bases; bases outside gene matches: 4. This CDR3 has 14 amino acids. The CDR3 region is CASSALAGGNEQFF. The CDR3, as DNA: TGTGCCAGCTCCGCCCTAGCGGGAGGCAATGAGCAGTTCTTC.

V gene TRBV18 combines with J gene TRBJ2-6; the D gene is possibly TRBD2 (6 bases). This CDR3 comprises 15 residues. Germline CDR1 and CDR2: KGHSH and LQKENI. The V and J ends lost 4 bases and 4 bases respectively, with 11 bases between them. CDR3: CASSLGTAGANVLTF. The CDR3 region has the DNA TGTGCCAGCTCACTAGGGACTGCCGGGGCCAACGTCCTGACTTTC. The full variable domain, with the rest looked up from reference TRBV18 and TRBJ2-6, is NAGVMQNPRHLVRRRGQEARLRCSPMKGHSHVYWYRQLPEEGLKFMVYLQKENIIDESGMPKERFSAEFPKEGPSILRIQQVVRGDSAAYFCASSLGTAGANVLTFGAGSRLTVL.

There are a few counts of this clone. The gene calls are TRBV4-2 and TRBJ2-2; 7 bases map to TRBD1. V shed 1 base and J 1 base; nucleotides not matched to a gene: 3. There are 16 residues in the CDR3. Germline lookup yields CDR1 LGHNA and CDR2 YNFKEQ. CDR3 nucleotide sequence: TGTGCCAGCAGCCAAGGTAGGGACAGGAACACCGGGGAGCTGTTTTTT. Its protein is CASSQGRDRNTGELFF.

CDR3 bases: TGCAGTGCCTTAAGGGGAAACACCATATATTTT. This codes for CSALRGNTIYF. The V call is TRBV20-1, the J call TRBJ1-3; D call uncertain. Trimming cost V 6 bases and J 4 bases, with 7 bases left between them. Germline V gene lookup returns CDR1 DFQATT and CDR2 SNEGSKA (reference sequence). The CDR3 length is 11 residues.

The rearrangement links TRBV7-3 to TRBJ2-3; D remains unclear. The CDR3 loop spans 19 amino acids. Germline V lookup: CDR1 SGHTA, CDR2 FQGTGA. V lost 1 base, J lost 2 bases, and 22 bases lay in between. The CDR3 nucleotides are TGTGCCAGCAGCTTAATGTCCCCCGACACACAAGACCTCACAGATACGCAGTATTTT. It specifies CASSLMSPDTQDLTDTQYF. Full variable domain (missing parts from reference TRBV7-3 and TRBJ2-3): GAGVSQTPSNKVTEKGKYVELRCDPISGHTALYWYRQSLGQGPEFLIYFQGTGAADDSGLPNDRFFAVRPEGSVSTLKIQRTERGDSAVYLCASSLMSPDTQDLTDTQYFGPGTRLTVL.

This rearrangement joins TRBV6-5 to TRBJ1-5; D remains unclear. V dropped 0 bases and J dropped 3 bases, with 3 bases sitting between them. The length of the CDR3 is 13 residues. Per the germline V gene, CDR1 is MNHEY and CDR2 is SVGAGI. CDR3 DNA sequence: TGTGCCAGCAGTTACTCGATCAATCAGCCCCAGCATTTT. Amino acids: CASSYSINQPQHF.

The J gene is TRBJ1-4, the V gene TRBV7-9; D might be TRBD1 (6 bases). The CDR3 totals 16 residues. V lost 3 bases to trimming and J lost 7 bases, with 18 bases between them. Germline values: CDR1 SEHNR, CDR2 FQNEAQ (reference sequence). CDR3 nucleotide sequence: TGTGCCAGCAGCTTCCTAGCGTCGGGGGCTGGTGAAAAACTGTTTTTT. The encoded protein is CASSFLASGAGEKLFF.

This chain's CDR3 is CAISENRGQSPHEQYF. Here the CDR3 DNA reads TGTGCCATCAGTGAGAATCGGGGACAGAGCCCCCACGAGCAGTACTTC. The chain carries TRBV10-3 and TRBJ2-7, with TRBD1 matching 7 bases. J gave up 5 bases and V 2 bases, and 12 bases lay outside the gene matches. CDR1 ENHRY and CDR2 SYGVKD come from the germline V gene. This CDR3 is 16 amino acids long.

Here the CDR3 DNA reads TGTGCCAGCAGGTTAAACACCGGGGAGCTGTTTTTT. Encoded protein: CASRLNTGELFF. The V gene is TRBV28, the J gene TRBJ2-2; D is undetermined. Germline V gene lookup returns CDR1 MDHEN and CDR2 SYDVKM. V was pared by 6 bases and J by 2 bases, with 4 bases between. This CDR3 has 12 amino acids. Using reference TRBV28 and TRBJ2-2 for the parts outside the CDR3, the full variable domain is DVKVTQSSRYLVKRTGEKVFLECVQDMDHENMFWYRQDPGLGLRLIYFSYDVKMKEKGDIPEGYSVSREKKERFSLILESASTNQTSMYLCASRLNTGELFFGEGSRLTVL.

The chain links TRBV30 to TRBJ1-6, with a weak D call TRBD1 (5 bases). CDR3 length equals 12 residues. Germline CDR1 is GTSNPN and CDR2 is SVGIG (reference sequence). The CDR3 DNA reads TGTGCAACTCGACAGTTAAATTCACCCCTCCACTTT. Translated, it gives CATRQLNSPLHF.

The V and J genes are TRBV4-2 and TRBJ1-3, with D unclear. V was shortened by 3 bases and J by 0 bases, with 9 bases between the two germline ends. The germline V gene has CDR1 LGHNA and CDR2 YNFKEQ. CDR3 length: 15 residues. The DNA for the CDR3 is TGTGCCAGCAGCCAGGCCCTTTACTCTGGAAACACCATATATTTT. Protein product: CASSQALYSGNTIYF.

The chain has TRBV19 and TRBJ1-4, with D uncertain. V was cut by 3 bases and J by 3 bases, with 11 bases left in between. CDR3 length: 15 residues. Germline V lookup: CDR1 LNHDA, CDR2 SQIVND (reference sequence). The CDR3 DNA reads as TGTGCCAGTAGTATGCAAGGGTCGCCTAATGAAAAACTGTTTTTT. This sequence encodes CASSMQGSPNEKLFF.

This clone occurred once. The V gene is TRBV24-1, the J gene TRBJ2-2, with D possibly being TRBD1 (6 bases). Deletions cut 9 bases from V and 5 bases from J, with 18 bases between. The CDR3 consists of 15 residues. The germline V gene has CDR1 KGHDR and CDR2 SFDVKD. The CDR3 region has the DNA TGTGCCACCCGAGGTGGGTCAGGGGAGACCGGGGAGCTGTTTTTT. Translation gives CATRGGSGETGELFF.

As DNA, the CDR3 is TGTGCCAGCAGCAAAGTTCTCCCCTATTCCTACGAGCAGTACTTC. Translation gives CASSKVLPYSYEQYF. The V and J genes are TRBV21-1 and TRBJ2-7; the DNA was not compared with TRBD2, the D call given in the table. TRBV21-1 is termed a pseudogene. The CDR3 has 15 residues.

The genes are TRBV7-9 and TRBJ2-3; 7 bases line up with TRBD2. The trim removed 7 bases at V and 2 bases at J, leaving 9 bases unmatched. The length of the CDR3 is 15 residues. The germline V gene encodes CDR1 SEHNR and CDR2 FQNEAQ (reference sequence). The CDR3 region is CASTLGAGTTDTQYF. The CDR3 DNA is TGTGCCAGCACCCTAGGAGCGGGGACCACAGATACGCAGTATTTT.

The V and J genes are TRBV4-1 and TRBJ2-7; D is perhaps TRBD1 (5 bases). The CDR3 is made up of 15 amino acids. Germline V gene lookup returns CDR1 MGHRA and CDR2 YSYEKL. The V and J ends lost 8 bases and 0 bases respectively, with 17 bases between them. In nucleotides, the CDR3 is TGCGCCAGCTCAAGGTCCGACAGTTACTCCTACGAGCAGTACTTC. Its translation: CASSRSDSYSYEQYF.

V and J are TRBV30 and TRBJ2-3, with 10 bases fitting TRBD1. Trimming removed 8 bases from V and 0 bases from J; junction bases left unmatched: 8. This CDR3 comprises 15 residues. Germline V gives CDR1 GTSNPN, CDR2 SVGIG (reference sequence). The CDR3 DNA sequence: TGTGCCAGCAGGGGGGACAGGGGTAGCACAGATACGCAGTATTTT. Encoded protein: CASRGDRGSTDTQYF.

The rearrangement joins TRBV28 to TRBJ1-5; the D gene is possibly TRBD1 (6 bases). This CDR3 comprises 15 residues. CDR1 and CDR2 from the germline V gene are MDHEN and SYDVKM. Trimming cost V 11 bases and J 1 base, with 18 bases left between them. CDR3 coding DNA: TGTGCCGCCACTAGAGGGGGGGCAAGCAATCAGCCCCAGCATTTT. Its translation is CAATRGGASNQPQHF.

The J gene is TRBJ2-1, the V gene TRBV6-5; D possibly matches TRBD1 or TRBD2 (5 bases each). Trimming took 7 bases from V and 7 from J, leaving 17 bases between them. This CDR3 contains 14 residues. Germline V CDR1 and CDR2: MNHEY, SVGAGI. The chain's CDR3 is CASMNWGIGNEQFF. The CDR3, as DNA: TGTGCCAGCATGAACTGGGGGATTGGGAATGAGCAGTTCTTC.

The V gene is TRBV29-1, the J gene TRBJ2-3, with D possibly being TRBD2 (6 bases). Germline CDR1 reads SQVTM; CDR2 reads ANQGSEA. The CDR3 covers 13 residues. Trimming stripped 7 bases from V and 0 bases from J, with 11 bases between. CDR3 DNA sequence: TGCAGCGAGAAGCGGGCTAGCACAGATACGCAGTATTTT. Residues: CSEKRASTDTQYF.

V is TRBV2 and J is TRBJ2-5; 10 positions match TRBD2. The V gene's germline CDR1 is SNHLY and CDR2 FYNNEI. The V and J ends lost 0 bases and 0 bases, in that order; junction bases with no gene match: 7. The CDR3 spans 18 residues. CDR3 sequence (DNA): TGTGCCAGCAGTGAAGCGCTGCTAGCGGGAGCGGACCAAGAGACCCAGTACTTC. Translating it yields CASSEALLAGADQETQYF.

The chain links TRBV2 to TRBJ1-4; D ambiguous. The germline V and J ends were trimmed by 6 bases and 0 bases, with 11 bases remaining between them. The germline V gene encodes CDR1 SNHLY and CDR2 FYNNEI. There are 15 residues in the CDR3. This chain's CDR3 is CASRVHIATNEKLFF. The CDR3 DNA sequence: TGTGCCAGCAGGGTACATATCGCAACTAATGAAAAACTGTTTTTT.

The CDR3 DNA reads as TGTGCCAGCAGCCTGGGTAGGACGGGCAGCAACTATGGCTACACCTTC. Amino acid sequence: CASSLGRTGSNYGYTF. The chain uses TRBV5-4 and TRBJ1-2; no firm D call. The CDR3 is made up of 16 amino acids. V was clipped by 4 bases and J by 2 bases, with 18 bases between them. Germline assignment: CDR1 SGHNT and CDR2 YYREEE (reference sequence).

The genes are TRBV7-6 and TRBJ2-3, with TRBD1 identical over 7 bases. The germline CDR1 and CDR2 sequences are SGHVS and FNYEAQ. V dropped 5 bases and J dropped 4; count of bases not matched to a gene: 6. The CDR3 is 14 amino acids. This chain's CDR3 is CASSRGRRPDTQYF. In nucleotides, the CDR3 is TGTGCCAGCAGCAGGGGGCGCAGGCCAGATACGCAGTATTTT.

The gene calls are TRBV12-5 and TRBJ2-7; 8 bases align to TRBD1. The CDR3 is 15 amino acids. V lost 3 bases, J lost 3 bases, and 7 bases stayed unmatched. Germline V gives CDR1 LGHNT, CDR2 FRNRAP. CDR3 sequence (DNA): TGTGCTAGTGGTTTCGCCCCGGGACAGGTCTACGAGCAGTACTTC. This gives the protein CASGFAPGQVYEQYF.

The rearrangement uses TRBV3-1 (or the pseudogene TRBV3-2) and TRBJ1-2, with no clear D. This CDR3 comprises 13 residues. Germline loops: CDR1 LGHDT, CDR2 YNNKEL (reference sequence). The V and J ends lost 8 bases and 5 bases respectively, with 15 bases between them. For the CDR3, the DNA is TGTGCCAGCGGCGATCATGGGAGTTATGGCTACACCTTC. It yields the protein CASGDHGSYGYTF.

The chain has TRBV19 and TRBJ1-6; D remains ambiguous. CDR3 length: 12 amino acids. Between the trimmed V and J ends, which lost 7 bases and 10 bases, there was a span of 11 bases. CDR1 is LNHDA, CDR2 SQIVND, per germline (reference sequence). CDR3 in amino acids: CASNSVVSPLHF. As DNA, the CDR3 is TGTGCCAGTAACAGCGTAGTATCACCCCTCCACTTT.

The chain uses TRBV3-1 (or the pseudogene TRBV3-2) and TRBJ1-1; D uncertain. Germline CDR1 and CDR2: LGHDT and YNNKEL (reference sequence). The V gene lost 4 bases and the J gene lost 1 base, with 13 bases spanning the gap. This CDR3 region has 15 residues. This chain's CDR3 is CASSPRDPGNTEAFF. The CDR3 DNA reads TGTGCCAGCAGCCCCCGCGACCCCGGGAACACTGAAGCTTTCTTT.

The chain links TRBV24-1 to TRBJ1-2; D unclear. Germline V gene lookup returns CDR1 KGHDR and CDR2 SFDVKD. V was pared by 3 bases and J by 4 bases, with 11 bases between. This CDR3 is built from 14 residues. CDR3 nucleotides: TGTGCCACCAGTGATCCGGGGAAGGGCTATGGCTACACCTTC. Translated, it gives CATSDPGKGYGYTF.